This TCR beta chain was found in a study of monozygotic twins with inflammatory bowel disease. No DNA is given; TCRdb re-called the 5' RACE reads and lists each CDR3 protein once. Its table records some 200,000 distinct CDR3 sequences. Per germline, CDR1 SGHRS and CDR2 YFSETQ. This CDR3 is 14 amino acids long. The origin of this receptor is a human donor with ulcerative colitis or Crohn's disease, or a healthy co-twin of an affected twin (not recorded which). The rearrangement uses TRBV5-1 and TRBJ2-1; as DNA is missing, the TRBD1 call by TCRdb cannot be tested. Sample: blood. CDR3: CASSLERQNNEQFF. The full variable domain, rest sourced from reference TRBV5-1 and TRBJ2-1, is KAGVTQTPRYLIKTRGQQVTLSCSPISGHRSVSWYQQTPGQGLQFLFEYFSETQRNKGNFPGRFSGRQFSNSRSEMNVSTLELGDSALYLCASSLERQNNEQFFGPGTRLTVL.